Listed here are 4 T cell receptor beta chains from one sample, sequenced in a study of blood T cell repertoires in COVID-19. Generated by immunoSEQ multiplex PCR, the TCRdb table keeps only in-frame clones and is missing some. The sample gives approximately 210,000 clones, 80% to 90% of which show up once; approximately 8.2% is in the top ten. The specimen was PBMCs or T cells enriched from blood (not recorded which). Source of these receptors: a woman under 30 who had recovered from COVID-19.

V usage is TRBV5-1 and J usage is TRBJ2-7; 8 bases fit TRBD1. V dropped 3 bases and J dropped 0; count of bases not matched to a gene: 2. There are 14 residues in the CDR3. Germline CDR1 and CDR2: SGHRS and YFSETQ. The CDR3: CASSSQGGSYEQYF. The CDR3 DNA reads TGCGCCAGCAGCTCACAGGGGGGCTCCTACGAGCAGTACTTC.

The chain couples TRBV5-8 to TRBJ1-4; perhaps TRBD1 as D (5 bases). Germline CDR1 SGHTS, CDR2 YDEGEE. Trimming removed 4 bases at V and 7 bases at J, with 17 bases between. This CDR3 region has 15 residues. Written as DNA, the CDR3 is TGTGCCAGCAGCCGGGGGTCGGGGTTCGGTGAAAAACTGTTTTTT. This encodes CASSRGSGFGEKLFF.

The V and J genes are TRBV7-9 and TRBJ2-7; D is ambiguous. Trimming removed 2 bases from V and 1 base from J, with 3 bases in between. Germline V gene sequence: CDR1 SEHNR, CDR2 FQNEAQ (reference sequence). The CDR3 is 12 amino acids. The CDR3 loop reads CASSLHSYEQYF. The CDR3 DNA reads TGTGCCAGCAGCTTACATTCCTACGAGCAGTACTTC.

This clone was found once. The CDR3 DNA sequence: TGTGCCAGCAGTTTGGGGACAGCAGACTACGAGCAGTACTTC. Its translation: CASSLGTADYEQYF. V gene TRBV28 combines with J gene TRBJ2-7, with 7 bases that match TRBD1. Unmatched junction bases numbered 5, after V lost 3 bases and J lost 3 bases. Germline CDR1 is MDHEN and CDR2 is SYDVKM. The CDR3 is 14 residues long.